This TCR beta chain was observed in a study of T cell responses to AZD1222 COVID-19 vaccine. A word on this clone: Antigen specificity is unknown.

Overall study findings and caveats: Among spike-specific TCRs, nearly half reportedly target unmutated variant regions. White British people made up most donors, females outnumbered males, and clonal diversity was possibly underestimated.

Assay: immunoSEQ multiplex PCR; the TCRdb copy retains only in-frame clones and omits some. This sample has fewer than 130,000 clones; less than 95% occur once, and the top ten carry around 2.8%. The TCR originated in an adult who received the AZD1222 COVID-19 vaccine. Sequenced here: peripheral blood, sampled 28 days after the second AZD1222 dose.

In DNA, the CDR3 is TGTGCCAGCAGTCTTACCGACAGGGCAGAAAGCGGGGAGCTGTTTTTT. It specifies CASSLTDRAESGELFF. V and J are TRBV7-9 and TRBJ2-2; TRBD1 matches at 7 bases. The germline CDR1 and CDR2 sequences are SEHNR and FQNEAQ (reference sequence). The V gene end was trimmed by 6 bases and the J gene end by 7 bases; junction bases not matched to a gene: 14. This CDR3 is 16 amino acids long.